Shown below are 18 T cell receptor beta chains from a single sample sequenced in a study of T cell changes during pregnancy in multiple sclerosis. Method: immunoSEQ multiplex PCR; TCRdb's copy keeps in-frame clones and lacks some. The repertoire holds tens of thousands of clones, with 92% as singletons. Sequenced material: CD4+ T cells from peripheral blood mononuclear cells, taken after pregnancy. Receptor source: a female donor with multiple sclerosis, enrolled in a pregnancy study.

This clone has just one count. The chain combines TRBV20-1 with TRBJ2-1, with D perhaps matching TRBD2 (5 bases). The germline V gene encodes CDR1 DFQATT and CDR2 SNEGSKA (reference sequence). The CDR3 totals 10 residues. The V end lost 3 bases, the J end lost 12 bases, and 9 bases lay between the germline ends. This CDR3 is CSASEGGQFF. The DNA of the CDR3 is TGCAGTGCTAGTGAAGGAGGGCAGTTCTTC.

The CDR3 sequence: CASSPGSTGGRTEAFF. The CDR3 region has the DNA TGTGCCAGCAGCCCGGGTAGTACAGGGGGGAGGACTGAAGCTTTCTTT. V usage is TRBV7-8 and J usage is TRBJ1-1; 8 nucleotides agree with TRBD1. In germline, CDR1 is SGHVS, CDR2 FQNEAQ. CDR3 length equals 16 residues. The J segment lost 5 bases and the V segment lost 5 bases, leaving 13 bases of the junction unmatched.

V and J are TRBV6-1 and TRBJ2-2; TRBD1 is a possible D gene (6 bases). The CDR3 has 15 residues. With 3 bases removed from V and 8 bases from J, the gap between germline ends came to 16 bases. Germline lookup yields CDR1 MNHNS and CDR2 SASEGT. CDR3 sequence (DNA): TGTGCCAGCAGTGACACGGGCAGGGGATCGGGGGAGCTGTTTTTT. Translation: CASSDTGRGSGELFF.

CDR3 nucleotides: TGCGCCAGCAGCTTACGGGACACGTACACCGGGGAGCTGTTTTTT. It specifies CASSLRDTYTGELFF. The chain joins TRBV5-1 to TRBJ2-2; TRBD1 is a possible D gene (6 bases). The V end lost 2 bases, the J end lost 3 bases, and 11 bases lay between the germline ends. The CDR3 loop spans 15 amino acids. Germline CDR1 SGHRS, CDR2 YFSETQ.

The CDR3 DNA is TGTGCCAGCAGCAACGGGACAGGGGACAGGGTAATATCGGGCTACGAGCAGTACTTC. Its protein is CASSNGTGDRVISGYEQYF. The chain links TRBV21-1 to TRBJ2-7; no check of the table's D call, TRBD1, against the DNA was made. TRBV21-1 is annotated as a pseudogene. The CDR3 is 19 amino acids.

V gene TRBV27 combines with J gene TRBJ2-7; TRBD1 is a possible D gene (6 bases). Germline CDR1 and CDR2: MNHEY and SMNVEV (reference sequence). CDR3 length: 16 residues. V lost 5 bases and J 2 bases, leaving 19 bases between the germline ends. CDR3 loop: CASSPQRQDLTYEQYF. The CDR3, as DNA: TGTGCCAGCAGTCCGCAAAGACAGGACTTAACCTACGAGCAGTACTTC.

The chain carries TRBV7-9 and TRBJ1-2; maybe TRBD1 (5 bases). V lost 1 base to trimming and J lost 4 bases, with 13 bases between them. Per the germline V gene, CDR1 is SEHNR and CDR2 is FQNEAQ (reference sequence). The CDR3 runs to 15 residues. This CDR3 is CASSLGAGNIYGYTF. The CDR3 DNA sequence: TGTGCCAGCAGCTTAGGGGCAGGGAATATCTATGGCTACACCTTC.

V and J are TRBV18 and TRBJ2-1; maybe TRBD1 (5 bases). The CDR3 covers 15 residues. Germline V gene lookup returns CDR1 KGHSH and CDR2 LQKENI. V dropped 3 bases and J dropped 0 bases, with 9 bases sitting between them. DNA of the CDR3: TGTGCCAGCTCACCTCCAGGGCTCTCCTACAATGAGCAGTTCTTC. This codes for CASSPPGLSYNEQFF.

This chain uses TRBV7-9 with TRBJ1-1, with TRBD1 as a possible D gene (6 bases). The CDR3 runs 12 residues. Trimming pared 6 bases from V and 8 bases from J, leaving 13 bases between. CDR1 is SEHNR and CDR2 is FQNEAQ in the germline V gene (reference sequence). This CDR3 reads CASRRTASEAFF. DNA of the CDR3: TGTGCCAGCAGAAGGACAGCGTCGGAAGCTTTCTTT.

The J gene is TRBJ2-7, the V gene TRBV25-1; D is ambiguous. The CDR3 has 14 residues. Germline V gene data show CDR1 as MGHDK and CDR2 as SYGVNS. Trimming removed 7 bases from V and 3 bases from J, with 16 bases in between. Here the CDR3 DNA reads TGTGCCAGCAAACCACGAGCCCCCTTCTACGAGCAGTACTTC. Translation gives CASKPRAPFYEQYF.

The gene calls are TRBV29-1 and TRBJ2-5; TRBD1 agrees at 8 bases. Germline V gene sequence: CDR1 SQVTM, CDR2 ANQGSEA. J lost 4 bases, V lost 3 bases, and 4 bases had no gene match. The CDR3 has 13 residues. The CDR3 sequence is CSVEGTGRETQYF. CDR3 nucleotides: TGCAGCGTTGAGGGGACAGGTCGAGAGACCCAGTACTTC. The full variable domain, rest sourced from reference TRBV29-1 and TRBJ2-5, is SAVISQKPSRDICQRGTSLTIQCQVDSQVTMMFWYRQQPGQSLTLIATANQGSEATYESGFVIDKFPISRPNLTFSTLTVSNMSPEDSSIYLCSVEGTGRETQYFGPGTRLLVL.

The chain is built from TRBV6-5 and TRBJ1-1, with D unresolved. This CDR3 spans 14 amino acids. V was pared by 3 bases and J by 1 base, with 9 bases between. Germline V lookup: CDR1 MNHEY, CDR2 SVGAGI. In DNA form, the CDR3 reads TGTGCCAGCAGTTATCGGGGTGGGAACACTGAAGCTTTCTTT. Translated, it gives CASSYRGGNTEAFF.

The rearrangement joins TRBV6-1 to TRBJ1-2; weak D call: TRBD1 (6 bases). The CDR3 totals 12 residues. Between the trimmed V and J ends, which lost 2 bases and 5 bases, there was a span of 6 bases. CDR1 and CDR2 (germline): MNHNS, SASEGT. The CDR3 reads CASSETGYGYTF. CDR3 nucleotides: TGTGCCAGCAGTGAAACAGGGTATGGCTACACCTTC.

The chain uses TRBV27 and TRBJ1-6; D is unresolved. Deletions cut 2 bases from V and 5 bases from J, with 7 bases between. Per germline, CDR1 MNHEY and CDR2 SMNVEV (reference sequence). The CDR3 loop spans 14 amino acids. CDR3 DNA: TGTGCCAGCAGTTTAGGGGAGGATAATTCACCCCTCCACTTT. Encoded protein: CASSLGEDNSPLHF.

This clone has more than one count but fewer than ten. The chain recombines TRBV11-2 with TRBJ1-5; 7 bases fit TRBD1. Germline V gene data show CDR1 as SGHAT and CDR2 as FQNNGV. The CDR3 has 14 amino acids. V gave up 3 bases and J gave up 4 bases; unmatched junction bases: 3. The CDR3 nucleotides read TGTGCCAGCAGCTTCGACAGGGCGAATCAGCCCCAGCATTTT. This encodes CASSFDRANQPQHF.

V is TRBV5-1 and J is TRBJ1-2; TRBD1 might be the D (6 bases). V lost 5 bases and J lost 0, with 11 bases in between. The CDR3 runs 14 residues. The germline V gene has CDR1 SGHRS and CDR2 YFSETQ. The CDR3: CASSSGQPNYGYTF. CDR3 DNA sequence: TGCGCCAGCAGTTCCGGACAGCCTAACTATGGCTACACCTTC. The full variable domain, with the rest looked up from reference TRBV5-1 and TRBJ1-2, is KAGVTQTPRYLIKTRGQQVTLSCSPISGHRSVSWYQQTPGQGLQFLFEYFSETQRNKGNFPGRFSGRQFSNSRSEMNVSTLELGDSALYLCASSSGQPNYGYTFGSGTRLTVV.

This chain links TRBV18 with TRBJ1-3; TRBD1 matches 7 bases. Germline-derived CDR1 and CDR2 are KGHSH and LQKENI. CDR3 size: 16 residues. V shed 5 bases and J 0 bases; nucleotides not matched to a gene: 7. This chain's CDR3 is CASSKGQHDSGNTIYF. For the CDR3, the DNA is TGTGCCAGCTCAAAGGGACAGCACGACTCTGGAAACACCATATATTTT.

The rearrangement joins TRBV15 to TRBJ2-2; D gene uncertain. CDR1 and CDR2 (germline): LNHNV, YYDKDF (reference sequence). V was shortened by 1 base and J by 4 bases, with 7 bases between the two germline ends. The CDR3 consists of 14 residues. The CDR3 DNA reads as TGTGCCACCAGCAGAGGCGCCCTCACCGGGGAGCTGTTTTTT. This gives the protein CATSRGALTGELFF.